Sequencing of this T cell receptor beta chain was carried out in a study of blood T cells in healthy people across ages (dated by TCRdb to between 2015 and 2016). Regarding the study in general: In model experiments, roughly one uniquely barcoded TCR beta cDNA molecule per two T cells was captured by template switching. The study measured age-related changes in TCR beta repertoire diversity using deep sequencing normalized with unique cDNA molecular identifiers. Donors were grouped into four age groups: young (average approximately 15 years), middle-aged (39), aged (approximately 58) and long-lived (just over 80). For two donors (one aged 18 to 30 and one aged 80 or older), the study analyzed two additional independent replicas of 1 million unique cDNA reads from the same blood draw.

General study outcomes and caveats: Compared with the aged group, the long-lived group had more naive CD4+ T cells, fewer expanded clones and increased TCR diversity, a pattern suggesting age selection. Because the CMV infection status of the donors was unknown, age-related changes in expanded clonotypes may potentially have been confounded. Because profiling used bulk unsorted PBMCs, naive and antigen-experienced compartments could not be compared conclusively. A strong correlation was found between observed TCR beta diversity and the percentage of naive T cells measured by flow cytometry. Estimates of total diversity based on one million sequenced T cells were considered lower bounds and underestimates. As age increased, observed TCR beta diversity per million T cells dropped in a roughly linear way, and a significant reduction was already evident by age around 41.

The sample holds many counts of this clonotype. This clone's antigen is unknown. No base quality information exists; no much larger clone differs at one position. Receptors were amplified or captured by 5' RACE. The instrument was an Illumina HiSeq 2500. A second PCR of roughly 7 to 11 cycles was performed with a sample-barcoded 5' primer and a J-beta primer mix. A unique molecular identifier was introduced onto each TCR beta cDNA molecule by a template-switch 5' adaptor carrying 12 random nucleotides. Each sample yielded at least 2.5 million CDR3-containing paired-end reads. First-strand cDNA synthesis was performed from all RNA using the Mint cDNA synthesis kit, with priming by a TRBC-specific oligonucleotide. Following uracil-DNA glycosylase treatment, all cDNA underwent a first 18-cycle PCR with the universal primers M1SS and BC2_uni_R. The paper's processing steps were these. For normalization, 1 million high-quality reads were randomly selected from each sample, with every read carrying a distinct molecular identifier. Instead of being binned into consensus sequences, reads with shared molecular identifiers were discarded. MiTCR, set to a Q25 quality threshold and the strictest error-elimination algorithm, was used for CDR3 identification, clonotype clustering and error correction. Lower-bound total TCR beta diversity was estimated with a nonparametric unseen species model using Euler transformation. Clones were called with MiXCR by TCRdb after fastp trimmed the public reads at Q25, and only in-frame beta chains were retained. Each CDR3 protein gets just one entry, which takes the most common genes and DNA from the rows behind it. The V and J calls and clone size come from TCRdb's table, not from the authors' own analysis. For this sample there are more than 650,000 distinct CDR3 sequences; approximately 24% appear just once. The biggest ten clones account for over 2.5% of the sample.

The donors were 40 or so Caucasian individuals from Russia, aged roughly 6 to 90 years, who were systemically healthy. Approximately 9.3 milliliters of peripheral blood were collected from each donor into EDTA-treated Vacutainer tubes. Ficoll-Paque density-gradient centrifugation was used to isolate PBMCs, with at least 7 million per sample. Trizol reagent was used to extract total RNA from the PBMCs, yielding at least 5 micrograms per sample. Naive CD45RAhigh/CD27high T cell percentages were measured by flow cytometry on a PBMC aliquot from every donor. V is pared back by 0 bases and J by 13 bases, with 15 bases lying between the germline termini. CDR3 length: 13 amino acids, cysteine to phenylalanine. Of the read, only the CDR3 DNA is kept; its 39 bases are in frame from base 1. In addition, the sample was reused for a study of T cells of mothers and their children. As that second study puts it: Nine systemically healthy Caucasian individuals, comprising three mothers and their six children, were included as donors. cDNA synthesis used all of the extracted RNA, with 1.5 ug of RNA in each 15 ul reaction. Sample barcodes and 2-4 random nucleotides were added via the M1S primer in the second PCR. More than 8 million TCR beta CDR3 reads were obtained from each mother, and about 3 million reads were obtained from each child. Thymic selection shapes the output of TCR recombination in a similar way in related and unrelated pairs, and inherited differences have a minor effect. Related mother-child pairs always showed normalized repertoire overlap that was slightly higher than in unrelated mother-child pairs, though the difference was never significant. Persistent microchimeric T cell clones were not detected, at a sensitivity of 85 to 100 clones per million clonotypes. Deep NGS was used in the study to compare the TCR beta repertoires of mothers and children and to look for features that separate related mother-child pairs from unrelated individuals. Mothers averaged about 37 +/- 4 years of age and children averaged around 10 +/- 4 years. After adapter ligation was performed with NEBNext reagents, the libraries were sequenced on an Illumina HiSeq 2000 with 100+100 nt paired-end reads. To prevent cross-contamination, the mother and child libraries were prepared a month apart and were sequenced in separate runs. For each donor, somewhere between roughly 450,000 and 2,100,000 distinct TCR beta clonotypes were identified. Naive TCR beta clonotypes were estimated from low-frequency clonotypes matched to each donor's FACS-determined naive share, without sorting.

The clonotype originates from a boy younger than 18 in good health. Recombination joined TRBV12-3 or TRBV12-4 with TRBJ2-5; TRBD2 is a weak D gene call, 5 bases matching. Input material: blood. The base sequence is TGTGCCAGCAGTTTAGCCCCCCGAGGGCCCGGGTACTTC. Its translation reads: CASSLAPRGPGYF.